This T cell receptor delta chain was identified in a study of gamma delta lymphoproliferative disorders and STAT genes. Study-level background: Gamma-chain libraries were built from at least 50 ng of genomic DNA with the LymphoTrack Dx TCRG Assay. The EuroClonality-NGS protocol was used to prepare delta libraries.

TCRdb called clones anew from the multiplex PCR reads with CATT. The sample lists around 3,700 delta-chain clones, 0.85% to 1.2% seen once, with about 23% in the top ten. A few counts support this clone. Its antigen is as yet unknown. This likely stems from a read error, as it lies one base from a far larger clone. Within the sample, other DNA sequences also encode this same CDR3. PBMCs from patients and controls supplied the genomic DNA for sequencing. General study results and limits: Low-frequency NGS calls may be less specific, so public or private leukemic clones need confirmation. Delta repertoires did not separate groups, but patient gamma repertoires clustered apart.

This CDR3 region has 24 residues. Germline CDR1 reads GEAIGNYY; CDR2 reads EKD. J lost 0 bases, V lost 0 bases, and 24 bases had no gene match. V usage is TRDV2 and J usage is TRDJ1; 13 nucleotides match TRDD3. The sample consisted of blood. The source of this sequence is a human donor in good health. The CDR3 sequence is CACDTLGLRLGDTETDLYTDKLIF. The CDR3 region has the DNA TGTGCCTGTGACACCTTGGGTCTTAGACTGGGGGATACGGAAACCGACCTATACACCGATAAACTCATCTTT.